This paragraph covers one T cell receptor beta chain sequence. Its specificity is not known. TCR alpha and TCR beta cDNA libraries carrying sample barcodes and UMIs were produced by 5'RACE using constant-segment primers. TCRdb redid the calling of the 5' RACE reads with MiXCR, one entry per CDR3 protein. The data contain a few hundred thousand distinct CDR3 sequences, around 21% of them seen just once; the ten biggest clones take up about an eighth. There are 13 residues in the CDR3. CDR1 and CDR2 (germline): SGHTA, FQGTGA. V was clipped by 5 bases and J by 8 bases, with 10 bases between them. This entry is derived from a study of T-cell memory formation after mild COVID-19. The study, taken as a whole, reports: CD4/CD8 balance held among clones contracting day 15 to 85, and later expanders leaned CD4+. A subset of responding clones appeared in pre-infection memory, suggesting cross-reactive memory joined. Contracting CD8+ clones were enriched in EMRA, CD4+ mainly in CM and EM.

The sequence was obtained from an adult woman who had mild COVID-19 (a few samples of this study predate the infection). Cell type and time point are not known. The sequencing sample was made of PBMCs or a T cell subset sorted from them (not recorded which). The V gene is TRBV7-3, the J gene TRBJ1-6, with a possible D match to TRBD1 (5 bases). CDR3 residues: CASSQTQDSPLHF. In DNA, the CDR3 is TGTGCCAGCAGCCAGACACAGGATTCACCCCTCCACTTT.